The 8 T cell receptor beta chains below come from one sample, sequenced in a study of blood T cell repertoires in COVID-19. Repertoires were generated with immunoSEQ multiplex PCR, while TCRdb's copy carries only in-frame clones and drops some. The sample records hundreds of thousands of clones, about 83% being singletons. The specimen was peripheral blood. The origin of the receptors is a woman in her forties or fifties who had recovered from COVID-19.

The chain employs TRBV6-2 or TRBV6-3 and TRBJ2-7; TRBD1 aligns across 12 bases. This CDR3 has 15 residues. In germline, CDR1 is MNHEY, CDR2 SVGEGT. Germline trimming cut 5 bases from V and 7 bases from J; bases unmatched to any gene: 9. CDR3 amino acids: CASSNPGTGGREQYF. The CDR3 nucleotides read TGTGCCAGCAGTAACCCCGGGACAGGGGGCCGGGAGCAGTACTTC.

The V gene is TRBV4-3, the J gene TRBJ1-1; D call uncertain. CDR1 and CDR2 from the germline V gene are LGHNA and YSLEER. The CDR3 totals 15 residues. V was pared by 1 base and J by 3 bases, with 12 bases between. The CDR3, as DNA: TGCGCCAGCAGCCAAGTAGCCCAATTGGACACTGAAGCTTTCTTT. Translated: CASSQVAQLDTEAFF.

The J gene is TRBJ1-1, the V gene TRBV7-9; possibly TRBD1 for D (5 bases). V was pared by 8 bases and J by 1 base, with 14 bases between. Germline lookup yields CDR1 SEHNR and CDR2 FQNEAQ (reference sequence). The CDR3 runs 14 residues. The DNA for the CDR3 is TGTGCCAGCGTACAAGGGGTGGGGAACACTGAAGCTTTCTTT. Translating it yields CASVQGVGNTEAFF. Variable domain in full (rest from reference TRBV7-9 and TRBJ1-1): DTGVSQNPRHKITKRGQNVTFRCDPISEHNRLYWYRQTLGQGPEFLTYFQNEAQLEKSRLLSDRFSAERPKGSFSTLEIQRTEQGDSAMYLCASVQGVGNTEAFFGQGTRLTVV.

The chain employs TRBV6-2 or TRBV6-3 and TRBJ2-2, with D possibly being TRBD2 (6 bases). The V gene's germline CDR1 is MNHEY and CDR2 SVGEGT. Trimming left V 0 bases short and J 2 bases short, with 16 bases between. The CDR3 is 18 residues long. The CDR3 loop is CASSYSMEGLGNTGELFF. Written as DNA, the CDR3 is TGTGCCAGCAGTTACTCGATGGAGGGACTGGGAAACACCGGGGAGCTGTTTTTT.

V gene TRBV4-3 combines with J gene TRBJ2-4, with D perhaps TRBD2 (5 bases). Per the germline V gene, CDR1 is LGHNA and CDR2 is YSLEER. The CDR3 contains 13 residues. The V end lost 0 bases, the J end lost 8 bases, and 8 bases lay between the germline ends. CDR3 sequence: CASSQDGRYIQYF. The DNA of the CDR3 is TGCGCCAGCAGCCAAGATGGGAGATACATTCAGTACTTC.

This clone was detected once. CDR3 bases: TGTGCCACCTCCTCCCAGGGCGCCCAGCATTTT. It is translated as CATSSQGAQHF. This chain connects TRBV28 to TRBJ1-5; possible D gene TRBD1, 5 bases. Looked up from germline, CDR1 is MDHEN and CDR2 is SYDVKM. V was pared by 10 bases and J by 11 bases, with 15 bases between. There are 11 residues in the CDR3.

The chain links TRBV6-4 to TRBJ1-4; TRBD1 matches at 7 bases. The CDR3 length is 15 residues. V lost 8 bases to trimming and J lost 4 bases; unmatched junction nucleotides: 10. The germline V gene encodes CDR1 MRHNA and CDR2 SNTAGT. DNA of the CDR3: TGTGCCAGCGGGATCTCAGGGGGATGTAATGAAAAACTGTTTTTT. Its protein is CASGISGGCNEKLFF.

This clone was detected a few times. An end of the junction does not agree with germline; a read error may underlie this. The chain couples TRBV11-2 to TRBJ1-5; 12 positions agree with TRBD1. Germline V lookup: CDR1 SGHAT, CDR2 FQNNGV. CDR3 length: 15 residues. CDR3 sequence reads: CASSFGTGGNQPQHF. In DNA form, the CDR3 reads TGTGCCAGCAGCTTCGGGACAGGGGGCAACCAGCCCCAGCATTTT.